What follows is one TCR beta chain and its context. What it recognizes is unknown. This CDR3 is 14 amino acids long. In germline, CDR1 is GTSNPN, CDR2 SVGIG (reference sequence). Trimming cost V 4 bases and J 0 bases, with 12 bases left between them. This specimen comes from a study of cytomegalovirus exposure and HLA in healthy donors. Overall study results and limits: The classifier reportedly diagnosed cytomegalovirus status with high specificity and sensitivity.

Libraries were prepared by immunoSEQ multiplex PCR; TCRdb keeps only in-frame clonotypes and omits some of them. The top ten clones hold about 0.91% of a sample with 350,000 or so clones, roughly 89% of them seen once. The TCR originated in a woman under 30 in good health and CMV-seronegative. The V and J genes are TRBV30 and TRBJ1-2, with D maybe TRBD1 (5 bases). Sequenced sample: PBMCs. The CDR3 sequence is CAWTPGGSNYGYTF. DNA of the CDR3: TGTGCCTGGACCCCGGGGGGATCTAACTATGGCTACACCTTC.